By share of the sample, the clone carrying this T cell receptor (beta chain) is medium-sized. This CDR3 comprises 14 residues. In germline, CDR1 is MDHEN, CDR2 SYDVKM. The germline V and J ends were trimmed by 6 bases and 8 bases, with 16 bases remaining between them. The data were obtained in a study of radiotherapy plus CTLA-4 blockade in lung cancer. Study background: Disease control reached around 30%, with objective responses in approximately 17%.

The assay was immunoSEQ multiplex PCR, and TCRdb's table has in-frame clones only and misses some. The repertoire holds about 97,000 clones, with 65% to 75% as singletons. The receptor was derived from a human donor with non-small cell lung cancer who had a partial response to radiotherapy plus ipilimumab. Some clones in this sample may be carry-over from other donors' samples. J is TRBJ1-4 and V is TRBV28; the D gene is possibly TRBD1 (6 bases). The sample consisted of peripheral blood, taken from a patient treated with radiotherapy plus ipilimumab. CDR3 sequence reads: CASSNGGAEEKLFF. CDR3 DNA sequence: TGTGCCAGCAGCAACGGGGGGGCCGAGGAAAAACTGTTTTTT.